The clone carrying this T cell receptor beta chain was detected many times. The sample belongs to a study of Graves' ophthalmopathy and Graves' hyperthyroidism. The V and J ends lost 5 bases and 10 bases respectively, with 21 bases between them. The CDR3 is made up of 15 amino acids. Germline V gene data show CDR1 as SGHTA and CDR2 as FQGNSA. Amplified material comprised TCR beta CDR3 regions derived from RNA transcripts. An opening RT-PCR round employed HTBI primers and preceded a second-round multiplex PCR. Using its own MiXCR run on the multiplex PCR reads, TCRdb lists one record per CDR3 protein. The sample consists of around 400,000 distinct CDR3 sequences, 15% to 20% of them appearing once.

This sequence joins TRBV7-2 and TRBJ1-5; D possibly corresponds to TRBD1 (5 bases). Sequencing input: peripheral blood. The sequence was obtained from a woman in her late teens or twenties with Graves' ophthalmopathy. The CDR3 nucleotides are TGTGCCAGCAGCCCCGAGTCCGGGACTGCTCGCCCCCAGCATTTT. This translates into CASSPESGTARPQHF.